The T cell receptor (beta chain) under discussion was sequenced for a study of cytomegalovirus exposure and HLA in healthy donors (TCRdb year 2017). In terms of the full investigation: An earlier analysis of roughly 500 of the donors reported approximately 290 Gb of sequence data and 117 million unique TCR beta sequences from some 180 million T cells. To study patterns of TCR occurrence, a later analysis re-analyzed previously published TCR beta repertoires from around 670 donors and added high-resolution HLA genotyping. About 280 gigabases of sequencing data and tens of millions of unique TCR sequences were included in an early release covering about 620 HLA-typed donors. Donor age, sex, ethnicity and CMV serostatus were compiled together with the repertoire data. An earlier analysis of several hundred of the donors used high-throughput TCR beta sequencing to judge whether each TCR beta V gene segment behaved as functional or pseudogenic. About five DR-DQ haplotypes were treated as single units for association and clustering because of strong linkage in the cohort. In addition to the first cohort of about 650 subjects, a separate validation cohort of approximately 130 different subjects was used. The later analysis used no new phenotypic data to find candidate immune exposures, relying instead on TCR beta sequences and their occurrence across donors. The study profiled the T cell repertoires of hundreds of subjects by immunosequencing and related them to cytomegalovirus serostatus. Typing coverage varied by locus: about 620-630 donors for A, B, C, DRB1 and DQB1; roughly 500 for DQA1; some 610 for DPA1; fewer than 480 for DPB1. In a later genetic analysis, genome-wide SNP genotypes for about three fifths of the 666 donors were used, and that subset was treated as a discovery cohort. The genetic ancestry cluster associated with self-reported Caucasian donors included roughly 84% of the 398 genotyped donors. The study combined high-throughput TCR immunosequencing, statistical association of individual TCRs with disease status, and machine learning to predict cytomegalovirus infection status. All discovery cohort repertoires had been generated using a single sequencing platform. Class I and class II HLA loci were covered by the typing at four-digit resolution. The aim of the study was to test whether cataloging public T cell receptors could identify signatures of past pathogen exposure. On average, around 240,000 unique TCR beta nucleotide sequences were sequenced per donor among a few hundred genotyped donors of the cohort, with 15% to 20% of those sequences being non-productive. Broader findings and caveats from the paper: According to a later analysis, parvovirus B19, influenza, CMV and Epstein-Barr virus appeared linked to several top co-occurrence clusters. Assigning TCR associations to individual alleles was difficult when HLA alleles, especially DR and DQ, strongly co-occurred. Roughly uniform sequencing depth across donors was assumed in presence/absence analyses, although this assumption may not hold. Specific HLA alleles were associated with 15,000 to 20,000 TCR beta sequences at a false discovery rate of 0.05 in a later analysis. In a later genetic analysis, a missense DCLRE1C variant was associated with V-gene and J-gene trimming of TCR beta chains, and the association was replicated in an independent cohort. In this cohort, only TCR beta chains were sequenced, and detectable features were limited by the absence of alpha or paired-chain data. In both the original and validation cohorts, the classifier was reported to diagnose cytomegalovirus status with high specificity and sensitivity. According to a later analysis, TCR association rates differed among HLA loci, with DRB1 alleles showing the most associated TCRs and HLA-C alleles showing the fewest. Linkage disequilibrium might explain the correlated functional status among segregating V segments, but an unknown experimental factor could not be excluded. A later analysis found that HLA-associated TCR beta chains were more clonally expanded and had lower generation probabilities than equally common non-associated chains. A later genetic analysis reported fewer N-insertions in productive TCRs among donors in an Asian-associated ancestry cluster than the roughly 700-donor mean. Most CMV-associated TCR beta chains appeared to be HLA-restricted in a later analysis, and the HLA associations seemed to be driven largely by CMV exposure. HLA typing was unavailable for some donors at each locus, so association tests used only the typed subset. The study listed 150 to 200 TCR beta chains as associated with cytomegalovirus. The earlier analysis of about 600 of the donors excluded roughly 16 rarely observed V segments, including chromosome 9 orphons, because counts were too low. An earlier analysis of approximately 600 of the donors showed that most TCR beta V segments appeared in productive rearrangements either about 87% or about 30% of the time, which broadly matched IMGT annotations. A group of highly shared sequence variants was considered likely to be a technical artifact of the sequencing pipeline. A few of the identified cytomegalovirus-associated TCR beta chains were confirmed in vitro to be specific for cytomegalovirus antigens. CMV serostatus was the only immune exposure information available for the cohort. While some public TCRs were present in many individuals, most TCR sequences turned up only very rarely across donors. A further reported finding was that TCR beta sequences accurately predicted the HLA-A and HLA-B alleles for most subjects in the first cohort. Some IMGT-functional V segments, including TRBV6-2 and TRBV6-3, could not be distinguished by the 87-base-pair reads and were therefore excluded. The authors suggested that the approach could potentially be extended to other disease states and immunological phenotypes.

Turning to this clone: It has no known antigen specificity. No base quality information exists; no much larger clone differs at one position.

Receptor amplification or capture employed the immunoSEQ multiplex PCR assay. The multiplex PCR relied on a mix of 60 forward primers for TCR Vbeta segments and 13 reverse primers for TCR Jbeta segments. The CDR3 region of rearranged TCR beta genes was amplified from genomic DNA with a multiplex PCR assay. The Illumina HiSeq System was used to sequence the amplified TCR beta libraries as 87-base-pair reads. The paper's processing steps were these. In a later analysis, some 80 million unique TCR beta chains were counted across the roughly 670 repertoires, and roughly 10 million of these chains were shared by at least two donors. A nearest-neighbor algorithm error-corrected the raw reads and collapsed the reads into unique sequences, merging closely related sequences to remove PCR and sequencing errors. To assign V, D and J gene segments, CDR3 sequences were aligned to IMGT reference sequences. For a sequence to be retained, a match of at least six nucleotides to both a V gene segment and a J gene segment was required. A rearrangement was called productive if the CDR3 had no stop codons and remained in frame with V and J, and every other rearrangement was called non-productive. CDR3 was defined by IMGT convention, running from the second conserved V-encoded cysteine to the conserved J-encoded phenylalanine. The earlier analysis of a few hundred of the donors excluded sequences that lacked an unambiguous match to a single V gene segment. In an earlier analysis of some 590 of the donors, a V segment was called functional when productive rearrangements were above 56.7%, and segregating when the standard deviation between donors exceeded 5%. A statistical classification framework was built to diagnose cytomegalovirus status from the catalog of TCR beta chain sequences. V and J gene assignment, in a later analysis, came from comparing TCR nucleotide sequences with IMGT/GENE-DB human TR gene sequences. A later analysis assigned CDR3 sequences and most-parsimonious VDJ recombination scenarios with the TCRdist pipeline. In a later analysis, each TCR beta chain was defined by its CDR3 amino acid sequence together with its V-gene family, and reads lacking a unique V-gene family were excluded. As a way to deal with suspected cross-contamination and a sequencing artifact, a later analysis dropped more than 500 nucleotide sequences that were highly shared and had low generation probability. In a later analysis, a clonal expansion index was calculated for each public chain from normalized within-repertoire ranks of inferred template counts. A later analysis computed generation probabilities with a VDJ recombination model fitted to out-of-frame rearrangements, and checked the results against IGoR. In a later analysis, TCR-TCR, TCR-HLA and TCR-CMV co-occurrence was scored with hypergeometric tests, and a repertoire-size bias correction was applied to TCR pairs. To estimate false discovery rates, a later analysis permuted the HLA or CMV assignments 20 times. In a later analysis, co-occurring TCRs were grouped using DBSCAN, with TCRdist sequence similarity added in when clustering inside HLA-allele-positive subsets. Repertoires with fewer than 30,000 or more than 120,000 public chains were left out of co-occurrence clustering, as were about five repertoires with anomalous nucleotide sharing. In its TCRdb copy, this immuneACCESS table keeps in-frame sequences only and misses some clones. Where compared with another copy, unresolved V genes explain less than half of these, and the others have no known cause. Clone size and the V and J calls come from that table; the DNA yielded D and trimming. The table for this sample lists over 70,000 clones; 76% of them were counted only once. The biggest ten clones account for around 1.5% of the sample.

Via the germline V gene, CDR1 is MDHEN and CDR2 SYDVKM. The CDR3 numbers 15 residues from cysteine through phenylalanine. Only the CDR3 DNA is retained, 45 bases long and in frame from the first base. The junction shows trimming of 2 bases on V and 6 bases on J, plus 17 bases between the germline ends. In total, about 650 healthy bone marrow donors made up the cohort. At the time of sampling, all cohort members were nominally healthy, though unrecorded immune exposures were likely present. The donor was CMV seronegative and was included in the group of over 300 seronegative cohort members. A peripheral blood sample was collected from each donor, and TCR beta sequencing was performed on peripheral blood mononuclear cells. Genomic DNA extraction from the blood cell samples was performed with the Qiagen DNeasy Blood Extraction Kit.

This receptor was taken from a male donor in good health and CMV-seronegative. The sequence links TRBV28 to TRBJ2-7; matching of 6 bases hints at TRBD1 as the D gene. The specimen was PBMCs. The CDR3 reads CASSLGSRDTGEQYF. The sequenced DNA is TGTGCCAGCAGTTTAGGGTCGAGGGACACGGGCGAGCAGTACTTC.